A selection of T cell receptor beta chains follows, all from one sample in a study of a mutant IDH1 vaccine in newly diagnosed glioma. These receptors' antigens are unknown. The method was immunoSEQ multiplex PCR; TCRdb's version includes in-frame clones alone and lacks a portion of them. Of 25,000 to 30,000 clones in the sample, roughly 80% were seen once. The sequencing here drew on PBMCs, taken from a glioma patient whose treatment included an IDH1 peptide vaccine. Receptors originate from a woman aged 25 to 39 with glioma. The CDR3 runs from the conserved cysteine through the conserved F or W. The order of the fields is clone size, J gene, CDR3 length, D gene, V gene, CDR3 protein, CDR3 DNA. A D gene is named only where the DNA matches it firmly. Rows may omit the clone size; those that give it use once, few, many or a size class.

>NA|TRBJ2-2|14|NA|TRBV9
CASTLRVDPGELFF
TGTGCCAGCACCCTGAGGGTAGACCCCGGGGAGCTGTTTTTT
>NA|TRBJ2-7|14|NA|TRBV5-4
CASSHTQGTYEQYF
TGTGCCAGCAGCCATACCCAGGGGACCTACGAGCAGTACTTC
>NA|TRBJ1-1|13|NA|TRBV5-4
CASSSSMNTEAFF
TGTGCCAGCAGCTCGAGTATGAACACTGAAGCTTTCTTT
>NA|TRBJ1-3|15|NA|TRBV6-5
CASSYSGGIQNTIYF
TGTGCCAGCAGTTACTCGGGGGGAATACAAAACACCATATATTTT
>NA|TRBJ1-1|12|NA|TRBV5-4
CASSLQNTEAFF
TGTGCCAGCAGCTTACAGAACACTGAAGCTTTCTTT
>NA|TRBJ2-1|16|NA|TRBV4-3
CASSQEPGTSYNEQFF
TGCGCCAGCAGCCAAGAGCCGGGGACCTCCTACAATGAGCAGTTCTTC
>NA|TRBJ2-1|12|NA|TRBV7-9
CASSSDRQRQFF
TGTGCCAGCAGCTCGGATCGACAGAGACAGTTCTTC
>NA|TRBJ1-5|19|NA|TRBV30
CAWSPYVGFGRDVNQPQHF
TGTGCCTGGAGTCCTTACGTAGGGTTTGGCAGGGATGTCAATCAGCCCCAGCATTTT
>few|TRBJ1-4|16|NA|TRBV4-1
CASSQGEQGAREKLFF
TGCGCCAGCAGCCAAGGTGAACAGGGAGCGAGGGAAAAACTGTTTTTT
>once|TRBJ2-3|12|NA|TRBV29-1
CSVAQSTDTQYF
TGCAGCGTCGCACAAAGCACAGATACGCAGTATTTT
>few|TRBJ1-2|16|NA|TRBV7-9
CASSLWGLAVGYGYTF
TGTGCCAGCAGCTTATGGGGTTTGGCGGTGGGCTATGGCTACACCTTC
>NA|TRBJ2-7|12|NA|TRBV5-1
CASSLNSYEQYF
TGCGCCAGCAGCTTGAACAGCTACGAGCAGTACTTC
>NA|TRBJ2-5|16|NA|TRBV5-6
CASSFRQGLREETQYF
TGTGCCAGCAGCTTCCGCCAGGGGCTGAGGGAAGAGACCCAGTACTTC
>NA|TRBJ2-7|12|TRBD1|TRBV30
CAWNDDRGEQYF
TGTGCCTGGAACGACGACAGGGGCGAGCAGTACTTC
>NA|TRBJ2-5|15|NA|TRBV5-1
CASSELGLAGETQYF
TGCGCCAGCAGCGAACTGGGGCTAGCCGGAGAGACCCAGTACTTC
>NA|TRBJ1-5|15|NA|TRBV7-6
CASSLLAGSNQPQHF
TGTGCCAGCAGCCTCTTAGCTGGTAGCAATCAGCCCCAGCATTTT
>NA|TRBJ1-5|14|TRBD1|TRBV6-5
CASSVDRGNQPQHF
TGTGCCAGCAGTGTCGACAGGGGGAATCAGCCCCAGCATTTT
>NA|TRBJ2-7|15|TRBD2|TRBV4-1
CASSKTQRGVYEQYF
TGCGCCAGCAGCAAGACCCAACGGGGGGTCTACGAGCAGTACTTC
>once|TRBJ1-5|13|NA|TRBV6-1
CASSDRFNQPQHF
TGTGCCAGCAGTGACAGGTTCAATCAGCCCCAGCATTTT
>NA|TRBJ1-4|14|NA|TRBV29-1
CSVRSGGRREKLFF
TGCAGCGTTCGGTCTGGGGGTCGTAGGGAAAAACTGTTTTTT
>once|TRBJ2-7|15|NA|TRBV4-1
CASSQDPASAYEQYF
TGCGCCAGCAGCCAAGATCCAGCCTCAGCCTACGAGCAGTACTTC
>NA|TRBJ1-1|11|TRBD1|TRBV19
CATIGTAEAFF
TGTGCCACCATCGGGACAGCTGAAGCTTTCTTT
>NA|TRBJ2-5|14|NA|TRBV5-4
CASSLDTGWGNQYF
TGTGCCAGCAGCTTAGACACAGGGTGGGGGAACCAGTACTTC
>few|TRBJ1-1|12|TRBD1|TRBV9
CASSILDREAFF
TGTGCCAGCAGCATTCTGGACAGGGAAGCTTTCTTT
>NA|TRBJ1-2|13|NA|TRBV6-5
CASSYTGLDGYTF
TGTGCCAGCAGTTACACTGGGCTCGATGGCTACACCTTC
>NA|TRBJ2-3|15|NA|TRBV4-1
CASSQDIPSARRQYF
TGCGCCAGCAGCCAAGATATTCCCTCCGCCAGACGGCAGTATTTT
>NA|TRBJ2-7|11|NA|TRBV27
CASRGTYEQYF
TGTGCCAGCAGAGGCACCTACGAGCAGTACTTC
>NA|TRBJ2-7|15|TRBD1|TRBV14
CASSQKTGKGHEQYF
TGTGCCAGCAGCCAGAAGACAGGGAAGGGGCACGAGCAGTACTTC
>few|TRBJ1-5|15|TRBD1|TRBV28
CASIPGQGTNQPQHF
TGTGCCAGCATCCCGGGACAGGGGACCAATCAGCCCCAGCATTTT
>NA|TRBJ2-7|14|TRBD1|TRBV5-1
CASTSGTGVSEQYF
TGCGCCAGCACCTCCGGGACAGGGGTTTCCGAGCAGTACTTC
>NA|TRBJ1-4|12|NA|TRBV15
CATSRAGGKLFF
TGTGCCACCAGCAGAGCGGGGGGAAAACTGTTTTTT
>NA|TRBJ1-2|14|NA|TRBV30
CAWKLGAFAYGYTF
TGTGCCTGGAAATTAGGGGCGTTTGCCTATGGCTACACCTTC
>NA|TRBJ1-1|14|NA|TRBV27
CASSLGLGATEAFF
TGTGCCAGCAGTTTAGGGTTGGGGGCCACTGAAGCTTTCTTT
>NA|TRBJ1-4|12|NA|TRBV2
CASKGFNEKLFF
TGTGCCAGCAAGGGCTTTAATGAAAAACTGTTTTTT
>NA|TRBJ2-7|16|TRBD1|TRBV15
CATSRDFGTGSYEQYF
TGTGCCACCAGCAGAGATTTCGGGACAGGGAGCTACGAGCAGTACTTC
>NA|TRBJ1-3|13|NA|TRBV29-1
CSAQEAGPHTIYF
TGCAGCGCCCAGGAGGCAGGCCCACACACCATATATTTT
>NA|TRBJ1-1|17|NA|TRBV19
CASSIDVVGRGNTEAFF
TGTGCCAGTAGTATAGATGTGGTGGGACGGGGGAACACTGAAGCTTTCTTT
>NA|TRBJ2-1|16|NA|TRBV9
CASSVGGDTVGYEQFF
TGTGCCAGCAGCGTAGGGGGGGACACGGTGGGGTATGAGCAGTTCTTC
>NA|TRBJ2-7|11|NA|TRBV7-2
CASSSFYEQYF
TGTGCCAGCAGCTCGTTCTACGAGCAGTACTTC
>NA|TRBJ2-6|17|NA|TRBV27
CASSLVQGNPGANVLTF
TGTGCCAGCAGTTTAGTCCAGGGAAACCCTGGGGCCAACGTCCTGACTTTC
>once|TRBJ1-1|18|TRBD1|TRBV5-1
CASSLVRATGKPDTEAFF
TGCGCCAGCAGCTTGGTGAGGGCGACAGGGAAACCGGACACTGAAGCTTTCTTT
>NA|TRBJ1-3|15|NA|TRBV9
CASSVSRGAGNTIYF
TGTGCCAGCAGCGTATCTAGGGGGGCTGGAAACACCATATATTTT
>NA|TRBJ2-2|18|NA|TRBV7-9
CASSLVKGGGGGTGELFF
TGTGCCAGCAGCTTAGTGAAAGGTGGCGGAGGGGGAACCGGGGAGCTGTTTTTT
>few|TRBJ2-1|12|NA|TRBV9
CASSVQYNEQFF
TGTGCCAGCAGCGTCCAGTACAATGAGCAGTTCTTC
>NA|TRBJ1-1|12|NA|TRBV10-3
CAISPGAIEAFF
TGTGCCATCAGCCCAGGGGCAATTGAAGCTTTCTTT
>NA|TRBJ1-2|17|TRBD1|TRBV5-1
CASTPAGTAMMGYGYTF
TGCGCCAGCACCCCGGCGGGGACAGCCATGATGGGCTATGGCTACACCTTC
>NA|TRBJ1-4|13|NA|TRBV10-3
CAISLRTNEKLFF
TGTGCCATCAGTCTGAGGACTAATGAAAAACTGTTTTTT
>NA|TRBJ1-1|15|TRBD1|TRBV6-5
CASSYVGQLNTEAFF
TGTGCCAGCAGTTACGTGGGACAGTTGAACACTGAAGCTTTCTTT
>medium-sized|TRBJ1-1|13|TRBD1|TRBV10-2
CASSLTGGTEAFF
TGCGCCAGCAGCCTGACAGGGGGCACTGAAGCTTTCTTT
>few|TRBJ1-1|14|NA|TRBV4-3
CASSQDRWGRETFF
TGCGCCAGCAGCCAAGATCGATGGGGCAGGGAAACTTTCTTT
>NA|TRBJ2-5|14|NA|TRBV4-2
CASSQEVPGETQYF
TGTGCCAGCAGCCAAGAGGTCCCAGGGGAGACCCAGTACTTC
>NA|TRBJ2-1|14|NA|TRBV27
CASSYAAGRNEQFF
TGTGCCAGCAGTTATGCGGCGGGGAGGAATGAGCAGTTCTTC
>once|TRBJ1-2|14|NA|TRBV9
CASSGSLWSYGYTF
TGTGCCAGCAGCGGATCGTTGTGGTCCTATGGCTACACCTTC
>NA|TRBJ2-1|12|NA|TRBV9
CASSVGHNEQFF
TGTGCCAGCAGCGTAGGGCACAATGAGCAGTTCTTC